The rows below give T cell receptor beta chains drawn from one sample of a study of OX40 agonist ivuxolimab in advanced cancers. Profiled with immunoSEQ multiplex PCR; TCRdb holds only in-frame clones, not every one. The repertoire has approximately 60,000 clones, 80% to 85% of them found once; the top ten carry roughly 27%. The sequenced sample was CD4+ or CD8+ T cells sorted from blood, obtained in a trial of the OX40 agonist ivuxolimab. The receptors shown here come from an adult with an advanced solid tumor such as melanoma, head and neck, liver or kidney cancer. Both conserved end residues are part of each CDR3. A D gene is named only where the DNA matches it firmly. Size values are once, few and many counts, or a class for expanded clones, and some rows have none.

TGCAGCGTTGACACGCTATTAACTAGCGGGAGCTACGAGCAGTACTTC	CSVDTLLTSGSYEQYF	TRBD2	TRBV29-1	TRBJ2-7	once
TGTGCCAGTAGTATAGGTTGGCAGGGCGAGACCCTCGGGGCCAACGTCCTGACTTTC	CASSIGWQGETLGANVLTF	NA	TRBV19	TRBJ2-6	NA
TGTGCCAGCAGCGCCCCTAGCGGGGGGCGGTACGAGCAGTACTTC	CASSAPSGGRYEQYF	TRBD2	TRBV5-5	TRBJ2-7	NA
TGTGCCAGCAGTTACGGGGCTAGCGGGAGGACTGAGACCCAGTACTTC	CASSYGASGRTETQYF	TRBD2	TRBV6-5	TRBJ2-5	NA
TGTGCCTGGAGGGACAGGGGTCGTGGAGAGACCCAGTACTTC	CAWRDRGRGETQYF	TRBD1	TRBV30	TRBJ2-5	NA
TGTGCCTGGAGTAAAGGGGGACAGTACTACGAGCAGTACTTC	CAWSKGGQYYEQYF	TRBD1	TRBV30	TRBJ2-7	NA
TGTGCCAGCAGCTTAGCTGGCCGGGGGGGCCCATTATCCTACAATGAGCAGTTCTTC	CASSLAGRGGPLSYNEQFF	TRBD2	TRBV7-2	TRBJ2-1	once
TGTGCCAGCATCGGACAATTTGGGACTGAAGCTTTCTTT	CASIGQFGTEAFF	NA	TRBV7-9	TRBJ1-1	NA
TGTGCCAGCAGTGGGACTAGCGGGACAGATACGCAGTATTTT	CASSGTSGTDTQYF	TRBD2	TRBV2	TRBJ2-3	once
TGTGCCAGCAGTCTCCCAGGGGGGGCTTCAGATACGCAGTATTTT	CASSLPGGASDTQYF	NA	TRBV28	TRBJ2-3	once
TGTGCCGTCCCAGGGACAGGGGGGAACACCGGGGAGCTGTTTTTT	CAVPGTGGNTGELFF	TRBD1	TRBV10-3	TRBJ2-2	NA
TGTGCCAGCAGCCAAAGCAGGGACAACTATGGCTACACCTTC	CASSQSRDNYGYTF	NA	TRBV9	TRBJ1-2	NA
TGTGCCAGCAGTTTCATGAGGGAGACCTATGGCTACACCTTC	CASSFMRETYGYTF	NA	TRBV28	TRBJ1-2	NA
TGCGCCAGCAGCCAAGGTCAGAACACTGAAGCTTTCTTT	CASSQGQNTEAFF	NA	TRBV4-1	TRBJ1-1	NA
TGTGCCAGCAGCTTATCCCCAGGGGCAGGGCAGCCCCAGCATTTT	CASSLSPGAGQPQHF	NA	TRBV7-2	TRBJ1-5	once
TGTGCCAGCTCACCGTCGGGGGATCAGCCCCAGCATTTT	CASSPSGDQPQHF	NA	TRBV18	TRBJ1-5	NA
TGTGCCAGCAGCTTGAGCGGGGGGTACAATGAGCAGTTCTTC	CASSLSGGYNEQFF	TRBD2	TRBV11-2	TRBJ2-1	NA
TGTGCCAGCAGGTCTACAGGGGAGGGCACCGGGGAGCTGTTTTTT	CASRSTGEGTGELFF	NA	TRBV7-9	TRBJ2-2	NA
TGCAGCGTTGAACCGGCAGGGCTTTATACGCAGTATTTT	CSVEPAGLYTQYF	NA	TRBV29-1	TRBJ2-3	NA
TGTGCCAGCAGTACCCTTGGTTACTCTGGAAACACCATATATTTT	CASSTLGYSGNTIYF	NA	TRBV6-6	TRBJ1-3	NA
TGTGCCAGCAGCTTATCCTCAGGGGGCGGAGAGACCCAGTACTTC	CASSLSSGGGETQYF	TRBD1	TRBV11-2	TRBJ2-5	NA
TGCGCCAGCAGTGATGGCGGGAAGGCCTCCTACGAGCAGTACTTC	CASSDGGKASYEQYF	NA	TRBV10-1	TRBJ2-7	NA
TGTGCCAGCTCCCCCCAGGGAGCGGGTCAGCCCCAGCATTTT	CASSPQGAGQPQHF	NA	TRBV18	TRBJ1-5	few
TGTGCCAGTAGTATAAGAAGCTCCTATAATTCACCCCTCCACTTT	CASSIRSSYNSPLHF	NA	TRBV19	TRBJ1-6	NA
TGCAGCGTGCGGGGCAAGGGGGAAGCTTTCTTT	CSVRGKGEAFF	NA	TRBV29-1	TRBJ1-1	few
TGTGCCAGTAGCCTCTCGGGACAGGGATACAATGAGCAGTTCTTC	CASSLSGQGYNEQFF	TRBD1	TRBV19	TRBJ2-1	NA
TGTGCCAGCAGCTTGGCCGGGGGGGGCAACACTGAAGCTTTCTTT	CASSLAGGGNTEAFF	NA	TRBV5-4	TRBJ1-1	NA
TGTGCCAGCAGCTTAGTCAGGATGAACACTGAAGCTTTCTTT	CASSLVRMNTEAFF	NA	TRBV7-2	TRBJ1-1	NA
TGCGCCAGCAGCTTAGTACTAGCGGGGGAAGAGACCCAGTACTTC	CASSLVLAGEETQYF	TRBD2	TRBV5-1	TRBJ2-5	NA
TGTGCCAGCAGCTTAGCGAGTTTGGGACAGGCTATCTACAATGAGCAGTTCTTC	CASSLASLGQAIYNEQFF	TRBD1	TRBV7-9	TRBJ2-1	NA
TGTGCCAGCAGCCGCGGGACTAGCGGGAGAACAGATACGCAGTATTTT	CASSRGTSGRTDTQYF	TRBD2	TRBV11-3	TRBJ2-3	NA
TGTGCCTGGGGGCGGGAGAACTACAATGAGCAGTTCTTC	CAWGRENYNEQFF	TRBD2	TRBV30	TRBJ2-1	few
TGTGCCAGCAGCTTACTAGCGGGAGGGTTAGTAGATACGCAGTATTTT	CASSLLAGGLVDTQYF	TRBD2	TRBV11-2	TRBJ2-3	NA
TGTGCTAGTGGTTTGGCAACGGGACAGGTAAACTACGAGCAGTACTTC	CASGLATGQVNYEQYF	TRBD1	TRBV12-5	TRBJ2-7	medium-sized
TGTGCCAGCAGCTTAGCGCAGGGGAATGGCTACACCTTC	CASSLAQGNGYTF	NA	TRBV11-2	TRBJ1-2	NA
TGCGCCAGCAGCTGGTCGTTTAATGAAAAACTGTTTTTT	CASSWSFNEKLFF	NA	TRBV5-1	TRBJ1-4	NA
TGTGCCAGCAGTAACACTGAAGCTTTCTTT	CASSNTEAFF	NA	TRBV6-6	TRBJ1-1	once
TGTGCCAGCAGTTCGGACGTTTCAAATGAGCAGTTCTTC	CASSSDVSNEQFF	NA	TRBV28	TRBJ2-1	NA
TGTGCCAGCAGTGGGTGGCACGGGGCCAACGTCCTGACTTTC	CASSGWHGANVLTF	NA	TRBV2	TRBJ2-6	NA
TGCGCCAGCAGTGAGTCGCGAGACAACTACAATGAGCAGTTCTTC	CASSESRDNYNEQFF	NA	TRBV10-1	TRBJ2-1	once
TGTGCCAGTAGTTGGGGAGATACGCAGTATTTT	CASSWGDTQYF	NA	TRBV19	TRBJ2-3	NA
TGTGCCAGCAGCTCCATCACAGGGAGCTCCTACGAGCAGTACTTC	CASSSITGSSYEQYF	NA	TRBV7-6	TRBJ2-7	few
TGTGCCTGGAGTGACCGCGCGAAGCCTTTCTTT	CAWSDRAKPFF	NA	TRBV30	TRBJ1-1	few
TGCGCCAGCAACGTCGCGGGGACAGGGAATTCACCCCTCCACTTT	CASNVAGTGNSPLHF	TRBD1	TRBV5-1	TRBJ1-6	NA
TGTGCCAGCAGTTACTCTCGGGACAGGGTTGTCGGTGGCTACACCTTC	CASSYSRDRVVGGYTF	TRBD1	TRBV6-5	TRBJ1-2	NA
TGCGCCAGCAGCCAAGGGTCGGGGGGGCAATACTATGGCTACACCTTC	CASSQGSGGQYYGYTF	NA	TRBV4-3	TRBJ1-2	few
TGTGCCAGCAGCGTAGAAGGGATAGGGAGTGGCACAGATACGCAGTATTTT	CASSVEGIGSGTDTQYF	NA	TRBV9	TRBJ2-3	NA
TGTGCCAGCAGCTTCGTCGCAGGGCCCGGCTACACCTTC	CASSFVAGPGYTF	NA	TRBV11-2	TRBJ1-2	NA